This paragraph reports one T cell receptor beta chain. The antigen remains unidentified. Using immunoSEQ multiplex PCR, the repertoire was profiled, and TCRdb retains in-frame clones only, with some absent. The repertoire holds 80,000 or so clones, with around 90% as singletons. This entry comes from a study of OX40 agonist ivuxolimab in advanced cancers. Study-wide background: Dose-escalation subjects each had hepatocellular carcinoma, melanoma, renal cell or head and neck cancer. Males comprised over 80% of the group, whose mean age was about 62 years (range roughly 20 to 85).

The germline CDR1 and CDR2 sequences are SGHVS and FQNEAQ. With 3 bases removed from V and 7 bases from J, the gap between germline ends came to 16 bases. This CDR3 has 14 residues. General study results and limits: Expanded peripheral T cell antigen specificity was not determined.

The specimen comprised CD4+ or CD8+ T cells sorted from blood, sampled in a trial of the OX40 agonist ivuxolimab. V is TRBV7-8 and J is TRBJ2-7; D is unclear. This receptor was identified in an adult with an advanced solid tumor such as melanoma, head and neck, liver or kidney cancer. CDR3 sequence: CASSLGSAYGEQYF. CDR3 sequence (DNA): TGTGCCAGCAGCTTGGGGTCGGCTTATGGGGAGCAGTACTTC.